A selection of T cell receptor beta chains follows, all from one sample in a study of blood T cell repertoires in COVID-19. The data were produced by immunoSEQ multiplex PCR, yet TCRdb's version contains in-frame clones alone and is incomplete. The table lists about 440,000 clones, 80% to 95% of them singletons. The source material was PBMCs or T cells enriched from blood (not recorded which). Source of these receptors: a man younger than 35 who had recovered from COVID-19. Both conserved end residues are part of each CDR3. The order of the fields is V gene, CDR3 protein.

V gene: TRBV27
CDR3 protein: CASSTDRVYGYTF

V gene: TRBV18
CDR3 protein: CASSPSLGTVEAFF

V gene: TRBV25-1
CDR3 protein: CASSAPGGHEQYF

V gene: TRBV5-1
CDR3 protein: CASSLEASSYNEQFF

V gene: TRBV27
CDR3 protein: CASSGPESYEQYF

V gene: TRBV19
CDR3 protein: CASSIGQGSQGYTF

V gene: TRBV10-3
CDR3 protein: CAISAGLSGNTIYF

V gene: TRBV18
CDR3 protein: CASSPGWDAQDTQYF

V gene: TRBV5-1
CDR3 protein: CASSPGTAVWGTEAFF

V gene: TRBV27
CDR3 protein: CATQTEYYGYTF

V gene: TRBV7-3
CDR3 protein: CASSFRMNTEAFF

V gene: TRBV27
CDR3 protein: CASSLGRGREQYF

V gene: TRBV28
CDR3 protein: CASSLTSGGQATYEQYF

V gene: TRBV2
CDR3 protein: CASSEGINEQFF

V gene: TRBV18
CDR3 protein: CASSPPLRGGGYNEQFF

V gene: TRBV7-6
CDR3 protein: CASSHDNVGNTIYF

V gene: TRBV2
CDR3 protein: CASSEGPLGRGGTGELFF

V gene: TRBV28
CDR3 protein: CASRPDRANTEAFF

V gene: TRBV7-9
CDR3 protein: CASSPPGTSYYNEQFF

V gene: TRBV28
CDR3 protein: CASSLTGGQNSPLHF

V gene: TRBV7-9
CDR3 protein: CASSSSGTSGSYEQYF

V gene: TRBV5-5
CDR3 protein: CASSLWPGGMNTEAFF

V gene: TRBV2
CDR3 protein: CASNEQYNQPQHF

V gene: TRBV28
CDR3 protein: CASSPGGGTGNYGYTF

V gene: TRBV19
CDR3 protein: CASRVLGGKNEKLFF

V gene: TRBV5-1
CDR3 protein: CASSRGNTEAFF

V gene: TRBV3-1/TRBV3-2
CDR3 protein: CASSHSTDLNQPQHF

V gene: TRBV5-1
CDR3 protein: CASSLGGHQRGRSYEQYF

V gene: TRBV4-1
CDR3 protein: CASSQVGTRKTSTDTQYF

V gene: TRBV4-1
CDR3 protein: CASSQDGLAGVSIF

V gene: TRBV9
CDR3 protein: CASSPQGGPSYNSPLHF

V gene: TRBV29-1
CDR3 protein: CSAGRRGVNTGELFF

V gene: TRBV13
CDR3 protein: CASSLGRASGNETQYF

V gene: TRBV6-4
CDR3 protein: CASSDSGEGNYGYTF

V gene: TRBV19
CDR3 protein: CASSIGPAGGGYTF

V gene: TRBV7-8
CDR3 protein: CASSLEKGNYGYTF

V gene: TRBV5-8
CDR3 protein: CASSLVGQGVSELFF

V gene: TRBV15
CDR3 protein: CATSRAGSAYEQYF

V gene: TRBV5-4
CDR3 protein: CASSSTTRSTDTQYF

V gene: TRBV10-3
CDR3 protein: CAISEVTGPSNTEAFF

V gene: TRBV2
CDR3 protein: CASNRERGGPDEQFF

V gene: TRBV7-9
CDR3 protein: CASSRQGEGGYTF

V gene: TRBV7-9
CDR3 protein: CASTRGRRGQETQYF

V gene: TRBV6-5
CDR3 protein: CASSSDRGTAFF

V gene: TRBV19
CDR3 protein: CASSINRGADTEAFF

V gene: TRBV4-1
CDR3 protein: CASSQERTGGYDTQYF

V gene: TRBV2
CDR3 protein: CASSTGAAGNQPQHF

V gene: TRBV7-6
CDR3 protein: CASSPGQGNTEAFF

V gene: TRBV2
CDR3 protein: CASRGTGYEPQHF

V gene: TRBV28
CDR3 protein: CASKDRGTYNEQFF

V gene: TRBV24-1
CDR3 protein: CATSDYTGELFF

V gene: TRBV14
CDR3 protein: CASSQGGGAYEQYF

V gene: TRBV11-2
CDR3 protein: CASSLNLRGREQYF